This T cell receptor beta chain originates from a study of T cell responses to AZD1222 COVID-19 vaccine. Findings and caveats of the study: Two doses of AZD1222 preceded a rise in Spike-specific TCR breadth and depth.

Regarding this clone: Its antigen is currently unknown.

Germline assignment: CDR1 KGHDR and CDR2 SFDVKD. The V end was cut by 4 bases, the J end by 0 bases, with 18 bases between. CDR3 length: 18 amino acids. Profiling relied on immunoSEQ multiplex PCR, and the TCRdb table lists in-frame clones only, not all of them. The sample contains about 180,000 clones, 85% to 90% of which appear only once. V and J are TRBV24-1 and TRBJ1-5, with D possibly being TRBD1 (5 bases). This clonotype was sampled from an adult in good health. The sequencing used peripheral blood, collected on day 0 of AZD1222 vaccination. CDR3 in DNA: TGTGCCACCAGTGACGATACCTCAGGGATTTTTAGCAATCAGCCCCAGCATTTT. Residues: CATSDDTSGIFSNQPQHF.